This T cell receptor beta chain is from a study of cytomegalovirus exposure and HLA in healthy donors (dated by TCRdb to about 2017). Study-level background: An earlier analysis of 587 of the donors reported about 300 Gb of sequence data and about 120 million unique TCR beta sequences obtained from 150 million to 200 million T cells. The study profiled the T cell repertoires of 550 to 700 subjects by immunosequencing and related them to cytomegalovirus serostatus. Rather than using new phenotypic data, the later analysis identified candidate immune exposures from TCR beta sequences and from how often those sequences occurred across donors. A handful of DR-DQ haplotypes were handled as single units for association and clustering because linkage in the cohort was strong. An early release covering roughly 640 HLA-typed donors comprised about 310 gigabases of sequencing data and tens of millions of unique TCR sequences. The study aimed to test whether cataloging public T cell receptors could reveal signatures of past pathogen exposure. Among some 400 genotyped donors of the cohort, an average of approximately 240,000 unique TCR beta nucleotide sequences was sequenced per donor, of which approximately 19% were non-productive. Besides the first cohort of roughly 700 subjects, a separate validation cohort made up of roughly 120 different subjects was used. The number of typed donors differed by locus: roughly 629-640 for A, B, C, DRB1 and DQB1; roughly 510 for DQA1; around 580 for DPA1; and some 430 for DPB1. A later genetic analysis took genome-wide SNP genotypes for 398 of the 666 donors and used that subset as a discovery cohort. In an earlier analysis of several hundred of the donors, high-throughput TCR beta sequencing was used to judge whether each TCR beta V gene segment behaved as functional or pseudogenic. To predict cytomegalovirus infection status, the study brought together high-throughput TCR immunosequencing, statistical association of individual TCRs with disease status, and machine learning. Every repertoire in the discovery cohort had been generated on one and the same sequencing platform. Donor age, sex, ethnicity and CMV serostatus were compiled alongside the repertoire data. HLA typing included class I and class II loci at four-digit resolution. In a later analysis, previously published TCR beta repertoires from about 640 donors were re-analyzed and high-resolution HLA genotyping was added so that TCR occurrence patterns could be studied. The genetic ancestry cluster associated with self-reported Caucasian donors included about 84% of the 350 to 500 genotyped donors.

In total, roughly 670 healthy bone marrow donors made up the cohort. At the time of sampling, all cohort members were nominally healthy, though unrecorded immune exposures were likely present. The donor tested CMV seronegative and was one of the 352 seronegative cohort members. A peripheral blood sample was provided by each donor, and peripheral blood mononuclear cells were used for TCR beta sequencing. Genomic DNA was extracted from the blood cell samples with the Qiagen DNeasy Blood Extraction Kit. Overall study results and their limits: In an earlier analysis of approximately 590 of the donors, most TCR beta V segments appeared in productive rearrangements about 90% or about 30% of the time, broadly matching IMGT annotations. Cytomegalovirus status was reported to be diagnosed by the classifier with high specificity and sensitivity in both the original and validation cohorts. Presence/absence analyses assumed roughly uniform sequencing depth across donors, an assumption that may not hold. A later analysis associated roughly 17,000 TCR beta sequences with specific HLA alleles at a false discovery rate of 0.05. A later genetic analysis reported fewer N-insertions in productive TCRs among donors in an Asian-associated ancestry cluster than the 666-donor mean. While some public TCRs were present in many individuals, most TCR sequences turned up only very rarely across donors. A further reported finding was that TCR beta sequences accurately predicted the HLA-A and HLA-B alleles for most subjects in the first cohort. According to a later analysis, TCR association rates differed among HLA loci, with DRB1 alleles showing the most associated TCRs and HLA-C alleles showing the fewest. The sequencing pipeline was judged likely to have produced a cluster of highly shared sequence variants as a technical artifact. Correlated functional status among segregating V segments might reflect linkage disequilibrium, but an unknown experimental factor could not be ruled out. Immune exposure information for the cohort was limited to CMV serostatus. A total of 164 TCR beta chains were listed by the study as associated with cytomegalovirus. Several of the top co-occurrence clusters appeared to be linked to parvovirus B19, influenza, CMV and Epstein-Barr virus, according to a later analysis. It was suggested by the authors that the approach could potentially be generalized to other disease states and immunological phenotypes. According to a later analysis, most CMV-associated TCR beta chains appeared to be HLA-restricted, and the HLA associations seemed to be driven largely by CMV exposure. Because HLA typing was unavailable for some donors at each locus, only the typed subset was used in association tests. In a later analysis, HLA-associated TCR beta chains were found to be more clonally expanded and to have lower generation probabilities than equally common non-associated chains. Assigning TCR associations to individual alleles was difficult when HLA alleles, especially DR and DQ, strongly co-occurred. Because counts were too low, roughly 18 rarely observed V segments, including chromosome 9 orphons, were left out of the earlier analysis of 587 of the donors. In vitro tests confirmed that a few of the cytomegalovirus-associated TCR beta chains recognize cytomegalovirus antigens. Only TCR beta chains were sequenced in this cohort, and the absence of alpha or paired-chain data limited detectable features. A later genetic analysis associated a missense DCLRE1C variant with V-gene and J-gene trimming of TCR beta chains, and an independent cohort replicated the association.

Preparation of the library involved the immunoSEQ multiplex PCR assay. A mixture of 60 forward primers for TCR Vbeta segments and 13 reverse primers for TCR Jbeta segments was used in the multiplex PCR. The CDR3 region of rearranged TCR beta genes was amplified from genomic DNA with a multiplex PCR assay. The amplified TCR beta libraries were sequenced on the Illumina HiSeq System as 87-base-pair reads. Per the original workflow: Across the 700 or so repertoires, a later analysis counted 60 million to 90 million unique TCR beta chains, roughly 11 million of which were shared by at least two donors. Raw reads were error-corrected and collapsed into unique sequences by a nearest-neighbor algorithm in which closely related sequences were merged to remove PCR and sequencing errors. Alignment of CDR3 sequences to IMGT reference sequences was used to assign V, D and J gene segments. For a sequence to be retained, at least a six-nucleotide match to both a V gene segment and a J gene segment was required. Rearrangements were classified as productive when the CDR3 lacked stop codons and remained in frame with V and J, and all other rearrangements were classified as non-productive. Following IMGT convention, CDR3 was defined as the stretch from the second conserved V-encoded cysteine to the conserved J-encoded phenylalanine. Sequences without an unambiguous match to a single V gene segment were excluded from the earlier analysis of approximately 560 of the donors. An earlier analysis of around 600 of the donors classified V segments as functional when productive rearrangements were above 56.7% and as segregating when the standard deviation between donors was above 5%. A statistical classification framework was built to diagnose cytomegalovirus status from the catalog of TCR beta chain sequences. V and J gene assignment, in a later analysis, came from comparing TCR nucleotide sequences with IMGT/GENE-DB human TR gene sequences. Using the TCRdist pipeline, a later analysis assigned CDR3 sequences along with most-parsimonious VDJ recombination scenarios. In a later analysis, every TCR beta chain was defined by the combination of its CDR3 amino acid sequence and its V-gene family, and reads without a unique V-gene family were dropped. In a later analysis, a few hundred highly shared, low-generation-probability nucleotide sequences were removed to address suspected cross-contamination and a sequencing artifact. In a later analysis, a clonal expansion index for each public chain was calculated from normalized within-repertoire ranks of inferred template counts. A later analysis computed generation probabilities with a VDJ recombination model fitted to out-of-frame rearrangements, and checked the results against IGoR. Hypergeometric tests were used in a later analysis to score TCR-TCR, TCR-HLA and TCR-CMV co-occurrence, with a repertoire-size bias correction applied to the TCR pairs. In a later analysis, false discovery rates were estimated by permuting HLA or CMV assignments 20 times. A later analysis grouped co-occurring TCRs with DBSCAN, adding TCRdist sequence similarity when clustering within HLA-allele-positive subsets. For co-occurrence clustering, repertoires with fewer than 30,000 or more than 120,000 public chains were excluded, along with a handful of repertoires with anomalous nucleotide sharing. The clones in this table, taken by TCRdb from immuneACCESS, are in-frame only. Not every clone is retained; where verified, under half of the shortfall comes from an unresolved V gene, and the cause of the rest is unknown. The DNA was the basis for D and trimming; V, J and clone size are from that table. Across this sample there are around 180,000 clones, with approximately 75% seen only once. Roughly 1.6% of the sample comes from the top ten.

A remark on this clone: There is no known antigen for this receptor. No much larger clonotype is one base removed from it; base qualities were not supplied.

The sequence came from a girl aged 10-17 years in good health and CMV-seronegative. Sequenced sample: PBMCs.

The CDR3 in this case is CASSLLGRLQETQYF. The sequenced DNA: TGCGCCAGCAGCTTGCTGGGGCGCTTACAAGAGACCCAGTACTTC. The chain is made from TRBV5-1 and TRBJ2-5, and perhaps TRBD1 as D gene, on 5 matching bases. CDR1 is given as SGHRS and CDR2 as YFSETQ, both from the germline V gene. The germline ends are 12 bases apart after V is trimmed by 1 base and J by 2 bases. The CDR3 sequence holds 15 residues, the cysteine and phenylalanine included. Left in the record is the CDR3 DNA by itself, 45 bases read in frame from the first base. The full variable domain, with segments outside the CDR3 supplied by the reference TRBV5-1 and TRBJ2-5 proteins, appears as KAGVTQTPRYLIKTRGQQVTLSCSPISGHRSVSWYQQTPGQGLQFLFEYFSETQRNKGNFPGRFSGRQFSNSRSEMNVSTLELGDSALYLCASSLLGRLQETQYFGPGTRLLVL.